The present T cell receptor beta chain was sequenced within a study of response to subunit inactivated influenza vaccine. Details on this clonotype: Antigen: not known.

Each CDR3 protein is one row after TCRdb ran MiXCR on the RT-PCR reads. The sample carries over 800,000 distinct CDR3 sequences, over 20% recorded once. V lost 5 bases and J lost 3, with 8 bases in between. This CDR3 is 12 amino acids long. In germline, CDR1 is MNHNS, CDR2 SASEGT. Study findings and constraints: There was a suggestion from the authors that each seasonal influenza vaccination recruits few new T cells.

The sequence derives from a man in his fifties who received an inactivated influenza vaccine. The chain couples TRBV6-1 to TRBJ2-7; D not resolved. This specimen consisted of PBMCs from blood, obtained more than 4 days after vaccination. CDR3 sequence reads: CASSNPNYEQYF. For the CDR3, the DNA is TGTGCCAGCAGTAATCCCAACTACGAGCAGTACTTC.